The text below deals with one T cell receptor beta chain. What it recognizes is unknown. The data derive from a study of T cell responses to AZD1222 COVID-19 vaccine. Trimming stripped 5 bases from V and 0 bases from J, with 16 bases between. Per the germline V gene, CDR1 is SGHVS and CDR2 is FQNEAQ. The CDR3 consists of 16 residues. Study-wide findings and caveats: Across the whole spike, CD4 TCRs peaked at regions 160-218 and 743-854. Sampling that yielded the repertoires occurred only after the peak T cell response. Donors were chiefly white British, with a greater number of females, and clonal diversity was perhaps underestimated.

Produced via immunoSEQ multiplex PCR; TCRdb's table is partial and in-frame only. Of about 57,000 clones in the sample, approximately 83% were seen once. Sequenced here: peripheral blood, sampled on day 0 of AZD1222 vaccination. V gene TRBV7-8 combines with J gene TRBJ1-2; no definite D call. The TCR was taken from an adult in good health. CDR3 DNA: TGTGCCAGCAGCCCTGGGTTGACAAGGACTAACTATGGCTACACCTTC. This translates into CASSPGLTRTNYGYTF.